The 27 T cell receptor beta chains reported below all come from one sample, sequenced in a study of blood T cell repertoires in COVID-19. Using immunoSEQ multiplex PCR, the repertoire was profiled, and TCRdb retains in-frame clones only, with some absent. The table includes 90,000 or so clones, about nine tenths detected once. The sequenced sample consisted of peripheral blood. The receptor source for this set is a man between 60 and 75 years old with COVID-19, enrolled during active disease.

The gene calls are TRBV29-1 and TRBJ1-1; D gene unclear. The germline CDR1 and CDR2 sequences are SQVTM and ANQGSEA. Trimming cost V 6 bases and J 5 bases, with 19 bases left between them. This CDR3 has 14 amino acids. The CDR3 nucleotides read TGCAGCGTAAGAAGCACCGAGGGAGGGACTGAAGCTTTCTTT. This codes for CSVRSTEGGTEAFF.

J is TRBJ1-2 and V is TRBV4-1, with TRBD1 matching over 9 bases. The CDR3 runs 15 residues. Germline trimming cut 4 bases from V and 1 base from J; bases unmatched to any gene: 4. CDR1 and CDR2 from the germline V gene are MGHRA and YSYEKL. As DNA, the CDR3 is TGCGCCAGCAGCCTGTCGGGACAGGGTAACTATGGCTACACCTTC. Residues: CASSLSGQGNYGYTF.

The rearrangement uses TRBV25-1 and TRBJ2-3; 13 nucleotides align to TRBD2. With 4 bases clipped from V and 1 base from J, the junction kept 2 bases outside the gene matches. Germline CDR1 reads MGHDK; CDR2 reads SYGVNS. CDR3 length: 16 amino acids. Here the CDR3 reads CASSGTSGSRTDTQYF. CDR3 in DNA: TGTGCCAGCAGTGGGACTAGCGGGAGCCGCACAGATACGCAGTATTTT.

In DNA, the CDR3 is TGCGCCAGCAGCCGGGGGGAGAACCGGGAGACCCAGTACTTC. This sequence encodes CASSRGENRETQYF. The J gene is TRBJ2-5, the V gene TRBV5-1; TRBD2 aligns across 7 bases. Germline CDR1 reads SGHRS; CDR2 reads YFSETQ. V lost 4 bases and J lost 5; bases outside the gene matches: 8. The CDR3 sequence is 14 residues long.

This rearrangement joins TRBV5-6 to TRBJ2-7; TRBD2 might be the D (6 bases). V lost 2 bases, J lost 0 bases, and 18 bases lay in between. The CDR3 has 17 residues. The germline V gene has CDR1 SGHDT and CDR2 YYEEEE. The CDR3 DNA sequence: TGTGCCAGCAGCTTAACCGTCGGAGGGACGAGCTCCTACGAGCAGTACTTC. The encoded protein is CASSLTVGGTSSYEQYF.

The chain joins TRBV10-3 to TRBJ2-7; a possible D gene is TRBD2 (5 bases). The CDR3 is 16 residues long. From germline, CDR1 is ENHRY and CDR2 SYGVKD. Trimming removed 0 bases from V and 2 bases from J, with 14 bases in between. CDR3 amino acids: CAISESKEVLAYEQYF. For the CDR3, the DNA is TGTGCCATCAGTGAGTCAAAGGAGGTTTTAGCCTACGAGCAGTACTTC.

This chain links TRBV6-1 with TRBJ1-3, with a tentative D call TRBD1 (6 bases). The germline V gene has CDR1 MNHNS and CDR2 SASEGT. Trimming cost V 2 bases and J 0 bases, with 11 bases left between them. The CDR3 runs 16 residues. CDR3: CASSELDSRSGNTIYF. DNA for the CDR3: TGTGCCAGCAGTGAATTGGACAGCCGCTCTGGAAACACCATATATTTT.

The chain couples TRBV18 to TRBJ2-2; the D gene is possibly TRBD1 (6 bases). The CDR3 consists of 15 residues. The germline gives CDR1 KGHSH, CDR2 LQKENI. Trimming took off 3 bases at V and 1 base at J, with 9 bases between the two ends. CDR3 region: CASSPGAENTGELFF. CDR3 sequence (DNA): TGTGCCAGCTCACCGGGGGCAGAGAACACCGGGGAGCTGTTTTTT.

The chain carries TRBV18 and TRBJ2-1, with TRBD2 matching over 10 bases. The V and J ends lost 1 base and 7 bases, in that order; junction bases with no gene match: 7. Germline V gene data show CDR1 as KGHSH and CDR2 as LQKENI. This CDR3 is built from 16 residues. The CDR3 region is CASSPQREGVGNEQFF. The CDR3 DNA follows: TGTGCCAGCTCACCACAGCGGGAGGGTGTAGGGAATGAGCAGTTCTTC.

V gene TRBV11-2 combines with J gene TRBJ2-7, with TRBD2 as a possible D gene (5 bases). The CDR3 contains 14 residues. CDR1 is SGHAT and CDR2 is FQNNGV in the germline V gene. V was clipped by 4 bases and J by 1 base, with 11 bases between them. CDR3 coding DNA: TGTGCCAGCAGCTCGGGATTTATATCCTACGAGCAGTACTTC. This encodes CASSSGFISYEQYF.

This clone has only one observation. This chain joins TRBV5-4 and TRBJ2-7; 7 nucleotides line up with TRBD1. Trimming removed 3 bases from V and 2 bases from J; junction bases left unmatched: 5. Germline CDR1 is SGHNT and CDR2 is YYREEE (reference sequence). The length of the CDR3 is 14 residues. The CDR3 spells CASSSRQGPYEQYF. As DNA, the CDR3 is TGTGCCAGCAGCTCTAGACAGGGCCCCTACGAGCAGTACTTC.

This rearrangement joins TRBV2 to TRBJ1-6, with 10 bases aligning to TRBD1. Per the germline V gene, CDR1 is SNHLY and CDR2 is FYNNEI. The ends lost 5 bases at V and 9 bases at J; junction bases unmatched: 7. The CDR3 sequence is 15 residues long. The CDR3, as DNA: TGTGCCAGCAGTTCCTCCGGACAGGGGGTTTCACCCCTCCACTTT. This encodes CASSSSGQGVSPLHF.

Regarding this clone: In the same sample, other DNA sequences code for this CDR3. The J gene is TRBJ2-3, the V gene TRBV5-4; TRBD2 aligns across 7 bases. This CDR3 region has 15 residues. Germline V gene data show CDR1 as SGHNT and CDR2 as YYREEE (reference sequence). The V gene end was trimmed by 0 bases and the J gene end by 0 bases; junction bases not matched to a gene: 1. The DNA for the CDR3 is TGTGCCAGCAGCTTGGCTAGCGGAAGCACAGATACGCAGTATTTT. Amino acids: CASSLASGSTDTQYF.

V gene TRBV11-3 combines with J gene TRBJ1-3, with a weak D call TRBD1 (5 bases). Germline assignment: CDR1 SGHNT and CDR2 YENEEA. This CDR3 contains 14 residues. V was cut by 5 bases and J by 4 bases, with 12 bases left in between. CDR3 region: CASSRGTLGNTIYF. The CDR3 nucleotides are TGTGCCAGCAGCCGCGGGACCCTAGGAAACACCATATATTTT.

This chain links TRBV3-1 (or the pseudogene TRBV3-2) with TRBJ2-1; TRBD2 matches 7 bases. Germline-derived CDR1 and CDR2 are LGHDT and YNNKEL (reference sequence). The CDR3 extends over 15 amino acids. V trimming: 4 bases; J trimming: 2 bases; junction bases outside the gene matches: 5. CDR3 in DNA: TGTGCCAGCAGCCTGTCTAGCGGAGCCTACAATGAGCAGTTCTTC. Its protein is CASSLSSGAYNEQFF.

The CDR3 region has the DNA TGTGCCAGCAGCTTTGGGGACAGTTTTTTGAACACTGAAGCTTTCTTT. This translates into CASSFGDSFLNTEAFF. This rearrangement joins TRBV11-1 to TRBJ1-1; 7 bases fit TRBD1. Germline lookup yields CDR1 SGHAT and CDR2 FQDESV (reference sequence). CDR3 length: 16 residues. The junction had 7 bases not matched to a gene; V was cut back by 3 bases and J by 0 bases.

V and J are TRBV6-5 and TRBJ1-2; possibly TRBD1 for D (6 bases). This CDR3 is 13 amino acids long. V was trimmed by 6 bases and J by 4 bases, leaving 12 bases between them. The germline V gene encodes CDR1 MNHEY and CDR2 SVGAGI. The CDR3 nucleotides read TGTGCCAGCAGATTAGGACAGTTCTATGGCTACACCTTC. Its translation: CASRLGQFYGYTF.

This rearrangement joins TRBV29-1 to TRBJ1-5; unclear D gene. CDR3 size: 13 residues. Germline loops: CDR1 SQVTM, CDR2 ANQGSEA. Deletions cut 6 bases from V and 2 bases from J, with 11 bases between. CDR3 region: CSVAERGNQPQHF. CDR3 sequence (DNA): TGCAGCGTCGCCGAACGGGGCAATCAGCCCCAGCATTTT.

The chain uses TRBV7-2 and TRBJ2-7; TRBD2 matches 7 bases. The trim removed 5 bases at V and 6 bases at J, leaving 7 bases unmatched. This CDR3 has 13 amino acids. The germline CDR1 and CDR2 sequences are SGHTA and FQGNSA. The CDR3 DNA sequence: TGTGCCAGCAGCCCCCAGTGGGGGGGCGAGCAGTACTTC. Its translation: CASSPQWGGEQYF.

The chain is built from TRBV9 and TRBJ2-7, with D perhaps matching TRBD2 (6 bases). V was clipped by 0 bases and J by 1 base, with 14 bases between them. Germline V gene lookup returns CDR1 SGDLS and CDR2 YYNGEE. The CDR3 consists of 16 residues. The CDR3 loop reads CASSVARHGTSYEQYF. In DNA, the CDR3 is TGTGCCAGCAGCGTAGCTCGGCATGGGACTTCCTACGAGCAGTACTTC.

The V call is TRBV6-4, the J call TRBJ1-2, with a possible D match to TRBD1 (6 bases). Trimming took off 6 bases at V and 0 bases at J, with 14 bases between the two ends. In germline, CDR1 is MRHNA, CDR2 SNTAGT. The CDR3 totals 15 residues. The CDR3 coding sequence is TGTGCCAGCAGCGAGGGGGGGGAAGCTAACTATGGCTACACCTTC. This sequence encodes CASSEGGEANYGYTF.

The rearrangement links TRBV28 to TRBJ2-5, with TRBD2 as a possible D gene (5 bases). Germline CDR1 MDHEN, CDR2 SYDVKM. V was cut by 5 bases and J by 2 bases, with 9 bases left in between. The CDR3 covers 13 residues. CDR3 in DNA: TGTGCCAGCAGTCGCAGCGGACAAGAGACCCAGTACTTC. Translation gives CASSRSGQETQYF. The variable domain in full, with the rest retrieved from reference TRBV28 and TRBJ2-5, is DVKVTQSSRYLVKRTGEKVFLECVQDMDHENMFWYRQDPGLGLRLIYFSYDVKMKEKGDIPEGYSVSREKKERFSLILESASTNQTSMYLCASSRSGQETQYFGPGTRLLVL.

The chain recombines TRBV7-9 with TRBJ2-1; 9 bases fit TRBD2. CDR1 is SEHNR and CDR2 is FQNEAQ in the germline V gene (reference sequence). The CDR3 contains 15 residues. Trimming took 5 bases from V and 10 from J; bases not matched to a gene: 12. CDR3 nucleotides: TGTGCCAGCAGCCCGCAGGGACTAGCAGGGGGAGAGCAGTTCTTC. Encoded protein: CASSPQGLAGGEQFF.

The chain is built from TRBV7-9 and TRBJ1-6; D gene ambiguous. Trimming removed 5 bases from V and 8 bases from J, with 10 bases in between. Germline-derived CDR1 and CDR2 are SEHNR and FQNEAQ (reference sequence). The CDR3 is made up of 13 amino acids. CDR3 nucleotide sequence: TGTGCCAGCAGCCCAGACGGGGATTCACCCCTCCACTTT. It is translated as CASSPDGDSPLHF.

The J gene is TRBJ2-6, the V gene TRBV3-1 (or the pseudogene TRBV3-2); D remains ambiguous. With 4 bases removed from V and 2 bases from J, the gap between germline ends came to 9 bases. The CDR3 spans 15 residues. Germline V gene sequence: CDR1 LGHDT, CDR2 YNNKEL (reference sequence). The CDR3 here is CASSPDFAGANVLTF. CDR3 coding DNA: TGTGCCAGCAGCCCCGACTTCGCTGGGGCCAACGTCCTGACTTTC.

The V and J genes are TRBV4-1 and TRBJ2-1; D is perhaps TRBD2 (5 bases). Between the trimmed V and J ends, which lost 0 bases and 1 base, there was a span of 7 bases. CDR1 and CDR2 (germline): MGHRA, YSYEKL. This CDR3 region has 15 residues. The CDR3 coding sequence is TGCGCCAGCAGCCAAGAGGGCGGGTCCTACAATGAGCAGTTCTTC. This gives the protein CASSQEGGSYNEQFF.

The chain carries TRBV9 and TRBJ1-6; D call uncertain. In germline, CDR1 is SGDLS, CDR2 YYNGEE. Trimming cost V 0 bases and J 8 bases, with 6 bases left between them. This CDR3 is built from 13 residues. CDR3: CASSVELDSPLHF. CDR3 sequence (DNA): TGTGCCAGCAGCGTAGAACTGGATTCACCCCTCCACTTT. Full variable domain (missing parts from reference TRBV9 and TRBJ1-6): DSGVTQTPKHLITATGQRVTLRCSPRSGDLSVYWYQQSLDQGLQFLIQYYNGEERAKGNILERFSAQQFPDLHSELNLSSLELGDSALYFCASSVELDSPLHFGNGTRLTVT.